This TCR beta chain was sequenced in a study of coeliac disease. Data came from immunoSEQ multiplex PCR; TCRdb stores just in-frame clones and leaves some out. The table lists 2,000 to 2,500 clones, about 75% of them singletons. Sequencing used one aliquot of 450,000 to 600,000 cells per fraction. Study-level findings and limits: Published gliadin-specific TRB sequences appeared in 9 of 18 coeliac samples, 1 of 6 controls. Most TRB amino acid sequences occurred in only one sample.

Concerning this clone itself: Its antigen is still unknown.

The specimen sequenced was lamina propria lymphocytes from the gut. The sequence was obtained from a woman between 45 and 60 years old with celiac disease on a gluten-free diet.

DNA for the CDR3: TGTGCCAGCTTAAGGGGGCGAAGTTCCGATGGCTACACCTTC. Its protein product is CASLRGRSSDGYTF. The rearrangement joins TRBV18 to TRBJ1-2; 7 nucleotides align to TRBD1. V gave up 7 bases and J gave up 6 bases; unmatched junction bases: 11. This CDR3 is built from 14 residues. Germline CDR1 is KGHSH and CDR2 is LQKENI.